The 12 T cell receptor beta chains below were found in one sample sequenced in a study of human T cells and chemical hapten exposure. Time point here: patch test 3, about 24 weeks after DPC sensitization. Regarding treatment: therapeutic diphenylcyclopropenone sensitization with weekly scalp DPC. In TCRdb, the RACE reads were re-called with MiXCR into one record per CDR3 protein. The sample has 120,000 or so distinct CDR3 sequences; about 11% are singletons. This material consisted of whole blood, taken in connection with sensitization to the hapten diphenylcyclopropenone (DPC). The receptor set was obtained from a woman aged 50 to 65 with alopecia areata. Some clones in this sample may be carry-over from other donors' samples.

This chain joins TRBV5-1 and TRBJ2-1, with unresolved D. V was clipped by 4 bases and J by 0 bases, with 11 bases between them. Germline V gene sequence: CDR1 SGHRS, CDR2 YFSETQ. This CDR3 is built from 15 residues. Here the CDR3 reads CASSRVVDSYNEQFF. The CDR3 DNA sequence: TGCGCCAGCAGCCGAGTTGTAGACTCCTACAATGAGCAGTTCTTC.

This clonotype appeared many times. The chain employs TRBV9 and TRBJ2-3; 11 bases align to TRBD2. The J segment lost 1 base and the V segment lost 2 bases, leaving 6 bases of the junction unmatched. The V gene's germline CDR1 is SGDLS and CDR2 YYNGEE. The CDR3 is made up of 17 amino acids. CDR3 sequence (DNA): TGTGCCAGCAGCGTCGGCCTAGCGGGGGGCGGCACAGATACGCAGTATTTT. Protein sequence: CASSVGLAGGGTDTQYF.

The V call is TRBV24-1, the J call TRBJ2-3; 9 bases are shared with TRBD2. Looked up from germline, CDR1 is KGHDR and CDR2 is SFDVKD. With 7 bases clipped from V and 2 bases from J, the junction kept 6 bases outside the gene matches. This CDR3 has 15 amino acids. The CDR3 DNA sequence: TGTGCCACCAGGTCTAGCGGGGCCGTCACAGATACGCAGTATTTT. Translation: CATRSSGAVTDTQYF.

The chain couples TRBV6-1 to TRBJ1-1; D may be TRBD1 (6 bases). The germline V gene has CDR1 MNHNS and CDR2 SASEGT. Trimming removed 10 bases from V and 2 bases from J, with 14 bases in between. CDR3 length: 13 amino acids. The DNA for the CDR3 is TGTGCCACTTGTCAGGGGCTTAACACTGAAGCTTTCTTT. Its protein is CATCQGLNTEAFF.

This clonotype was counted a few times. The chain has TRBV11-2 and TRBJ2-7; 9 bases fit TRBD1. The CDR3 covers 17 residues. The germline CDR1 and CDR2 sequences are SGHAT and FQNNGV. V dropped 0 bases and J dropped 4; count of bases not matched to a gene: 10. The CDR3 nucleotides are TGTGCCAGCAGCTTAGATAGTTCGGGACAGGGATTGTACGAGCAGTACTTC. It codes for CASSLDSSGQGLYEQYF.

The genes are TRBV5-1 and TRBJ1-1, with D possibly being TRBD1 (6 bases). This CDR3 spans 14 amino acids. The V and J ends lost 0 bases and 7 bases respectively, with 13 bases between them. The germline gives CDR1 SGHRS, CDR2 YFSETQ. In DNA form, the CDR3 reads TGCGCCAGCAGCTTGGCAGAGGGACACCTTGAAGCTTTCTTT. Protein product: CASSLAEGHLEAFF.

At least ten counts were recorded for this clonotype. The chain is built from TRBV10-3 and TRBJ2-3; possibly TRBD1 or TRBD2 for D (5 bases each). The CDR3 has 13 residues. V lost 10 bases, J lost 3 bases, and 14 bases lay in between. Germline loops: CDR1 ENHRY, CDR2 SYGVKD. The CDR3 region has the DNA TGTGCCACGAAAGGGGACCCTACAGATACGCAGTATTTT. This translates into CATKGDPTDTQYF.

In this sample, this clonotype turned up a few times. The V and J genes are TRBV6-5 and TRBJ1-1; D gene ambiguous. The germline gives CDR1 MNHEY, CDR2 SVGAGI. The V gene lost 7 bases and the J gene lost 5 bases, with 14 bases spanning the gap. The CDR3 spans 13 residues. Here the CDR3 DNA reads TGTGCCAGCACCTACAGCCCGAATACTGAAGCTTTCTTT. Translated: CASTYSPNTEAFF.

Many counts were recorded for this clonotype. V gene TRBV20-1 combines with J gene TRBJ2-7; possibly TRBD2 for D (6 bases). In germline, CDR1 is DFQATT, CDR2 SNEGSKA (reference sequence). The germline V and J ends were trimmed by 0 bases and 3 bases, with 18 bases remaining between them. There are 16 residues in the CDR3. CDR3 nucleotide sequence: TGCAGTGCTAGAGATCTGGCGGGGCAAGACTACTACGAGCAGTACTTC. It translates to CSARDLAGQDYYEQYF.

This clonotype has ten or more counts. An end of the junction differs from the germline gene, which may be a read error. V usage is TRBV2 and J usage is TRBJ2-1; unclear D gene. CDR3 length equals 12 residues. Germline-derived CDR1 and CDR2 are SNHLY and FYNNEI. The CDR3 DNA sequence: TGTGCCAGCAGTGAATACTACGATGAGCAGTTCTTC. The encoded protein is CASSEYYDEQFF.

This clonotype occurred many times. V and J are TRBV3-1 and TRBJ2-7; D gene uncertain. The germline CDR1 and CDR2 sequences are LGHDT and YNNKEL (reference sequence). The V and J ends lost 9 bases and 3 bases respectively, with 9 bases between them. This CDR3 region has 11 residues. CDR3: CAREARYEQYF. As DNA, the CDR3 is TGTGCCAGAGAGGCCCGCTACGAGCAGTACTTC.

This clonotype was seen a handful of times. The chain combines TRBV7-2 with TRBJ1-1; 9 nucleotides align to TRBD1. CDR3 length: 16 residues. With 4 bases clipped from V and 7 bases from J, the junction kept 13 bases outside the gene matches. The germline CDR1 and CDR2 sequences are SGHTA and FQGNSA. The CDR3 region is CASSSGQGPLHGEAFF. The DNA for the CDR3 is TGTGCCAGCAGCTCCGGACAGGGGCCCCTCCACGGTGAAGCTTTCTTT. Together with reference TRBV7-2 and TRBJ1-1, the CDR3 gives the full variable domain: GAGVSQSPSNKVTEKGKDVELRCDPISGHTALYWYRQSLGQGLEFLIYFQGNSAPDKSGLPSDRFSAERTGGSVSTLTIQRTQQEDSAVYLCASSSGQGPLHGEAFFGQGTRLTVV.